This T cell receptor (beta chain) was identified in a study of T cells after yellow fever vaccination. The overall study: SMART-Seq v4 Ultra Low Input served to prepare low-cell-number fractions. Study-wide points: Clonotypes shared by both compartments, CD4 and CD8, made up a small share. Detected again after the booster were most primary-vaccination clones, at 95% to 98% CD4 and nearly 90% CD8.

This clonotype was detected only a few times. The antigen is not known. V lost 3 bases and J lost 4, with 19 bases in between. The length of the CDR3 is 16 residues. The germline V gene encodes CDR1 SGHRS and CDR2 YFSETQ. The study made its TCR cDNA through 5'RACE template switching. That step introduced a universal primer site along with UMIs. TCRdb analysed the 5' RACE reads with MiXCR anew, one entry per CDR3 protein. The sample lists about 510,000 distinct CDR3 sequences; roughly a fifth were seen once. The source material was PBMCs, sampled 21 days after the first yellow fever vaccination. The sequence derives from a man in his late teens or twenties who received the YFV17D yellow fever vaccine. J is TRBJ1-1 and V is TRBV5-1; possible D gene TRBD1, 5 bases. CDR3 loop: CASSSRVGRETTEAFF. DNA of the CDR3: TGCGCCAGCAGCTCCCGGGTGGGCAGGGAGACCACTGAAGCTTTCTTT.